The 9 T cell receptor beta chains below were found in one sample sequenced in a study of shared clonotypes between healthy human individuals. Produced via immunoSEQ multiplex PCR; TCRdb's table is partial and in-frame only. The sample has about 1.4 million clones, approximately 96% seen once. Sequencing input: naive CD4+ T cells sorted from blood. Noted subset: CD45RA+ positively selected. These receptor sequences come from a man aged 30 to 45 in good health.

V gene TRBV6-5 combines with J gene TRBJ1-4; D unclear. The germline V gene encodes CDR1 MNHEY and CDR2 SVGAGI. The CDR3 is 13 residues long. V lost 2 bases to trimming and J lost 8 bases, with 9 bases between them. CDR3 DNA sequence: TGTGCCAGCAGTTACGGTCTTTTGGAAAAACTGTTTTTT. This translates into CASSYGLLEKLFF.

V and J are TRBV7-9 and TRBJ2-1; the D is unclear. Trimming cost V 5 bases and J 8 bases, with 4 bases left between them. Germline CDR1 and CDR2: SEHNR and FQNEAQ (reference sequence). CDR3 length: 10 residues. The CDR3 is CASSGYEQFF. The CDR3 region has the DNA TGTGCCAGCAGCGGGTATGAGCAGTTCTTC.

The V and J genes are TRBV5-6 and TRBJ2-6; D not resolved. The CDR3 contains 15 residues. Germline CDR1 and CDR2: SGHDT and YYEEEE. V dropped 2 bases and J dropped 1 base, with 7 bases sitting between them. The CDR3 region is CASSFEGSGANVLTF. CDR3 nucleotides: TGTGCCAGCAGCTTTGAAGGATCTGGGGCCAACGTCCTGACTTTC.

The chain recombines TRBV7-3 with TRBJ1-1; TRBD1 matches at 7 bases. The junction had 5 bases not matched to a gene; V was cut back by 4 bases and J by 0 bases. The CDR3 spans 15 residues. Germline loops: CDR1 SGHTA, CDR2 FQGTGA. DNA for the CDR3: TGTGCCAGCAGCTATGCCGGGACAGTGAACACTGAAGCTTTCTTT. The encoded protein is CASSYAGTVNTEAFF.

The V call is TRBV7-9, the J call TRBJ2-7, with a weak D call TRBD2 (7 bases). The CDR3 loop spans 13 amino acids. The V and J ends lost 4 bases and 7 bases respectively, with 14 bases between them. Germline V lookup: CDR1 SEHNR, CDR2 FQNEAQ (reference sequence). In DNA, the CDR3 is TGTGCCAGCAGCTATAGGGGGGGCCTTGAGCAGTACTTC. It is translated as CASSYRGGLEQYF.

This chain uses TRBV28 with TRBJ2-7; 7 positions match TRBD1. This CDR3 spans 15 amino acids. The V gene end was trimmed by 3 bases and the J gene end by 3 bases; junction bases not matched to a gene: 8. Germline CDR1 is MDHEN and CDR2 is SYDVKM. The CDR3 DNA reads TGTGCCAGCAGTTTGCCCCGACAGGGTTTCTACGAGCAGTACTTC. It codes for CASSLPRQGFYEQYF.

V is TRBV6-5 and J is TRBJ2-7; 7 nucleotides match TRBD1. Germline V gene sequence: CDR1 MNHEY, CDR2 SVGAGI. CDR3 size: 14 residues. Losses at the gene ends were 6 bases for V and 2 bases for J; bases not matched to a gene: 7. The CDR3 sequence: CASRGQDQAYEQYF. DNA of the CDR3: TGTGCCAGCAGAGGACAGGATCAAGCCTACGAGCAGTACTTC.

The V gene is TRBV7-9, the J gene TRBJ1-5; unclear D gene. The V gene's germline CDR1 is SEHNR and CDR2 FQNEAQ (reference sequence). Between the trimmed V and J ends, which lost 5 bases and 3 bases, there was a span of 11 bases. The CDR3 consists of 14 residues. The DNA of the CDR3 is TGTGCCAGCAGCACAGAACAGCCCAATCAGCCCCAGCATTTT. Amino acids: CASSTEQPNQPQHF. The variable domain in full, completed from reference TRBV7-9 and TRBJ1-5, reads DTGVSQNPRHKITKRGQNVTFRCDPISEHNRLYWYRQTLGQGPEFLTYFQNEAQLEKSRLLSDRFSAERPKGSFSTLEIQRTEQGDSAMYLCASSTEQPNQPQHFGDGTRLSIL.

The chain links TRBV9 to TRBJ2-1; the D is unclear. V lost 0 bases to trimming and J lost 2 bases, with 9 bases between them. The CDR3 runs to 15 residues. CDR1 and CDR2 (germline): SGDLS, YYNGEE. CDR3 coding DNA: TGTGCCAGCAGCGTAGACGGAATAGCCTACAATGAGCAGTTCTTC. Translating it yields CASSVDGIAYNEQFF.